Listed below are T cell receptor beta chains from one sample, sequenced in a study of blood T cell repertoires in COVID-19. Libraries were prepared by immunoSEQ multiplex PCR; TCRdb keeps only in-frame clonotypes and omits some of them. Of about 390,000 clones listed, 87% were seen once; the top ten hold roughly 9.4%. Sequenced input: PBMCs or T cells enriched from blood (not recorded which). The receptors here all came from a woman aged 50 to 65 who had recovered from COVID-19. Each CDR3 is given with its conserved first and last residue. The order of the fields is CDR3 length, J gene, clone size, V gene, D gene, CDR3 protein, CDR3 DNA. D genes are given only for firm matches. Size is stated for part of the rows, as once, few or many counts, or as a class when the clone is expanded.

13 | TRBJ2-7 | NA | TRBV4-1 | NA | CASSQEPAYEQYF | TGCGCCAGCAGCCAAGAGCCAGCCTACGAGCAGTACTTC
14 | TRBJ1-2 | NA | TRBV7-3 | NA | CASSLNREGYGYTF | TGTGCCAGCAGCTTAAACAGGGAGGGGTATGGCTACACCTTC
15 | TRBJ1-1 | NA | TRBV6-5 | TRBD1 | CASTRTGGMNTEAFF | TGTGCCAGCACTAGGACAGGGGGCATGAACACTGAAGCTTTCTTT
14 | TRBJ1-5 | NA | TRBV2 | TRBD1 | CASSQEGANQPQHF | TGTGCCAGCAGCCAAGAGGGGGCAAATCAGCCCCAGCATTTT
15 | TRBJ1-4 | NA | TRBV2 | TRBD1 | CASSGWDSGVEKLFF | TGTGCCAGCAGTGGATGGGACAGTGGAGTAGAAAAACTGTTTTTT
15 | TRBJ2-7 | NA | TRBV4-2 | TRBD2 | CASSQGLAGGYEQYF | TGTGCCAGCAGCCAGGGTCTAGCGGGGGGGTACGAGCAGTACTTC
17 | TRBJ2-7 | NA | TRBV4-1 | NA | CASSQDLLRQAAYEQYF | TGCGCCAGCAGCCAAGATCTACTGCGACAGGCCGCCTACGAGCAGTACTTC
16 | TRBJ2-2 | NA | TRBV5-1 | NA | CASRDGGVSITGELFF | TGCGCCAGCAGGGACGGGGGTGTCTCAATCACCGGGGAGCTGTTTTTT
13 | TRBJ2-5 | once | TRBV12-3/TRBV12-4 | NA | CATRVGSQETQYF | TGTGCCACTAGAGTCGGGTCCCAAGAGACCCAGTACTTC
15 | TRBJ1-2 | NA | TRBV14 | NA | CASSQGPRSRYGYTF | TGTGCCAGCAGCCAAGGCCCCCGGTCGAGGTATGGCTACACCTTC